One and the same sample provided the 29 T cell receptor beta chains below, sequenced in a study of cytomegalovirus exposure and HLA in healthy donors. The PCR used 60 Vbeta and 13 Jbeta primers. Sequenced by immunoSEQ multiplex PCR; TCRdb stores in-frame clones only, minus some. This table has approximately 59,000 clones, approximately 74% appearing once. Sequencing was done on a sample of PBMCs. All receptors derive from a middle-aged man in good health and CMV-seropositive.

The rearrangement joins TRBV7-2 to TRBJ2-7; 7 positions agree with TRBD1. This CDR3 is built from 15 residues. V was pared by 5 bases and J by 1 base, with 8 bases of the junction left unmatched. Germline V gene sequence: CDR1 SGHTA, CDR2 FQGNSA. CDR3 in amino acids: CASSPENRGSYEQYF. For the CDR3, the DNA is TGTGCCAGCAGCCCCGAAAACAGGGGATCCTACGAGCAGTACTTC.

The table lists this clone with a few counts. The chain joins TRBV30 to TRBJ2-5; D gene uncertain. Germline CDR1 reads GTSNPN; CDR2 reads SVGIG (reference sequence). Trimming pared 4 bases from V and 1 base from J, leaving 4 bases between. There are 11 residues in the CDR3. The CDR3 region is CAWTLQETQYF. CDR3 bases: TGTGCCTGGACACTCCAAGAGACCCAGTACTTC.

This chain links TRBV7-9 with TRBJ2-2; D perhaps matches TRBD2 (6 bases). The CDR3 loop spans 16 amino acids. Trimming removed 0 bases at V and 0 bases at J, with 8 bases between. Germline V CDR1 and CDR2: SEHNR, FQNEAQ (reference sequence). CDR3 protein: CASSLAWDSNTGELFF. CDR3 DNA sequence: TGTGCCAGCAGCTTAGCTTGGGACTCGAACACCGGGGAGCTGTTTTTT.

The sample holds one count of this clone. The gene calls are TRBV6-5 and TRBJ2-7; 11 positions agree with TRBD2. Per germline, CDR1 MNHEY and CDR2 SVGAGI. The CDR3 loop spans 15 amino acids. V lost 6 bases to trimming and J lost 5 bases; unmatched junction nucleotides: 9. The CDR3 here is CASSPASGRLDEQYF. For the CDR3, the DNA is TGTGCCAGCAGCCCCGCTAGCGGGAGGTTAGACGAGCAGTACTTC.

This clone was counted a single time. The CDR3 region is CASSYWPLYQETQYF. CDR3 sequence (DNA): TGTGCCAGCAGTTACTGGCCCCTGTACCAAGAGACCCAGTACTTC. V usage is TRBV6-5 and J usage is TRBJ2-5; the D is unclear. The V and J ends lost 1 base and 0 bases respectively, with 9 bases between them. The CDR3 extends over 15 amino acids. Looked up from germline, CDR1 is MNHEY and CDR2 is SVGAGI.

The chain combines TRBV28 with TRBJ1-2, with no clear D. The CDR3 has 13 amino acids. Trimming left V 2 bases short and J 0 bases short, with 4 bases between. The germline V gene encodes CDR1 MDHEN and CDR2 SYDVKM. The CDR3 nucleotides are TGTGCCAGCAGTTTAGCAGCTAACTATGGCTACACCTTC. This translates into CASSLAANYGYTF.

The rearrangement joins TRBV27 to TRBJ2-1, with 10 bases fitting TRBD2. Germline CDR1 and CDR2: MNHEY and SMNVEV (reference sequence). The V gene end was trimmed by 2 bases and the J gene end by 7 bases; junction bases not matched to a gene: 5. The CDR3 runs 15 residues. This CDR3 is CASSLTASGGNEQFF. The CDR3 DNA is TGTGCCAGCAGTTTAACGGCTAGCGGGGGTAATGAGCAGTTCTTC.

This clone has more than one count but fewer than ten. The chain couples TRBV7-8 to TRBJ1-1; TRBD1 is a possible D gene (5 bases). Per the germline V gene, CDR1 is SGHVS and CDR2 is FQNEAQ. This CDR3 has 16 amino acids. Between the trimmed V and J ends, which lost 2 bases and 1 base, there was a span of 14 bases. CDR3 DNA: TGTGCCAGCAGCTTAAGTGGGGGGGTTTCGAACACTGAAGCTTTCTTT. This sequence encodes CASSLSGGVSNTEAFF.

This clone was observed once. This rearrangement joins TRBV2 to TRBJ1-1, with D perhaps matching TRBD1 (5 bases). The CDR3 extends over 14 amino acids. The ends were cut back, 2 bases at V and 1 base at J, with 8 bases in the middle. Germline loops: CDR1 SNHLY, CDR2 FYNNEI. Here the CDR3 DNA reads TGTGCCAGCAGTGAAACACAGGAGAACACTGAAGCTTTCTTT. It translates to CASSETQENTEAFF.

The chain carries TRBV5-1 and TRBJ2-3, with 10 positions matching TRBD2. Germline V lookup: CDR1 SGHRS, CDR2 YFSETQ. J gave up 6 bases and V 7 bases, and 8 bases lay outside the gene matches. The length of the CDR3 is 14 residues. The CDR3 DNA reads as TGCGCCAGCGTCCTAGCGGGAGTTGGTGATACGCAGTATTTT. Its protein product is CASVLAGVGDTQYF.

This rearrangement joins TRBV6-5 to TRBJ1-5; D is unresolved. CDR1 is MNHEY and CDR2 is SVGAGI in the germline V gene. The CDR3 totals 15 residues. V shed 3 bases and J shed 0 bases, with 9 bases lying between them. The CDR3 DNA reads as TGTGCCAGCAGTTATACGGGGAATAGCAATCAGCCCCAGCATTTT. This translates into CASSYTGNSNQPQHF.

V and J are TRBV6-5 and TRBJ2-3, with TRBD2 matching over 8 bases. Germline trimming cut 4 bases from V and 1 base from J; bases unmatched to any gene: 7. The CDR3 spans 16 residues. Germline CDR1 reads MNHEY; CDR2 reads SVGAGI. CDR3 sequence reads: CASSSLGTRGTDTQYF. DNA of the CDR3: TGTGCCAGCAGTTCCCTCGGGACTAGGGGCACAGATACGCAGTATTTT.

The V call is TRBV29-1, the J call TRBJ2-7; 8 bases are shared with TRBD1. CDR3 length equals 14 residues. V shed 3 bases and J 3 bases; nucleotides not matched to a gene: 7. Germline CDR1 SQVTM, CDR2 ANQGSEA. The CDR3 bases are TGCAGCGTTGACGGACAGGGAATGGGCTACGAGCAGTACTTC. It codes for CSVDGQGMGYEQYF.

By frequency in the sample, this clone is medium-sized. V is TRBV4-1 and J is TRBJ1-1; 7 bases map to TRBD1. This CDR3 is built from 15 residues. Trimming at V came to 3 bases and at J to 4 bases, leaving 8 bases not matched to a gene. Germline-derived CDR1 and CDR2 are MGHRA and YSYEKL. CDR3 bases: TGCGCCAGCAGCCACCGGGGACAGTTGGTCACTGAAGCTTTCTTT. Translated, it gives CASSHRGQLVTEAFF.

The CDR3 region has the DNA TGTGCCAGCGGGACATGGCAGGAGCAGTACTTC. Translating gives CASGTWQEQYF. The gene calls are TRBV2 and TRBJ2-7, with D possibly TRBD1 on 6 matching bases. The V end was cut by 8 bases, the J end by 7 bases, with 12 bases between. The CDR3 is made up of 11 amino acids. The germline gives CDR1 SNHLY, CDR2 FYNNEI.

In DNA form, the CDR3 reads TGTGCCAGCAGTTCGGGACAGGGAAGCTCTGGGGCCAACGTCCTGACTTTC. Its translation: CASSSGQGSSGANVLTF. The rearrangement links TRBV27 to TRBJ2-6; TRBD1 matches at 9 bases. Germline CDR1 is MNHEY and CDR2 is SMNVEV (reference sequence). V trimming: 4 bases; J trimming: 0 bases; junction bases outside the gene matches: 4. There are 17 residues in the CDR3.

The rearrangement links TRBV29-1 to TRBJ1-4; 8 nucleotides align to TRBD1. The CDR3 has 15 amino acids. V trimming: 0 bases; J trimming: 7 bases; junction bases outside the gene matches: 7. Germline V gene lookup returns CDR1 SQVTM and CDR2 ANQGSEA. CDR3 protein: CSVEDLDRGVEKLFF. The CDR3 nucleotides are TGCAGCGTTGAAGATCTAGACAGGGGAGTTGAAAAACTGTTTTTT.

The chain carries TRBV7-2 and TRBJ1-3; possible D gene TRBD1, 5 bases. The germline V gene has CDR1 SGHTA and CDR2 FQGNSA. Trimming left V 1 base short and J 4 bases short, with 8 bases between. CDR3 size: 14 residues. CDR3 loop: CASSLGPGGNTIYF. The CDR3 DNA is TGTGCCAGCAGCTTAGGACCAGGGGGAAACACCATATATTTT.

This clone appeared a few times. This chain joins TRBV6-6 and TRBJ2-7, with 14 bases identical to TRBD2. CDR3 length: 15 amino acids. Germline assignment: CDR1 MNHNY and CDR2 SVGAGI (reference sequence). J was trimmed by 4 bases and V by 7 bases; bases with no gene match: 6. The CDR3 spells CASIQTSGRDYEQYF. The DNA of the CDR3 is TGTGCCAGCATCCAGACTAGCGGGAGGGATTACGAGCAGTACTTC.

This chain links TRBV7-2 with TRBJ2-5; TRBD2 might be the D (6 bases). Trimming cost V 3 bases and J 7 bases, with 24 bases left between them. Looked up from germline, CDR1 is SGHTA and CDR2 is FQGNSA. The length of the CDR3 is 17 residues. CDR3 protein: CASSLSRPLAPRVTQYF. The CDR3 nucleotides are TGTGCCAGCAGCTTGTCTCGCCCTCTAGCGCCGAGGGTGACCCAGTACTTC.

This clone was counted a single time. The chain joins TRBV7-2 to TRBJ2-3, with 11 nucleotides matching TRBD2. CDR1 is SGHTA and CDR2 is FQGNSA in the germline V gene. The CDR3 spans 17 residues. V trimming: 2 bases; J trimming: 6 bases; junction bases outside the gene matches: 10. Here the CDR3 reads CASSLTSGSQYGDTQYF. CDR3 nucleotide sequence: TGTGCCAGCAGCTTAACTAGCGGGAGTCAATACGGGGATACGCAGTATTTT.

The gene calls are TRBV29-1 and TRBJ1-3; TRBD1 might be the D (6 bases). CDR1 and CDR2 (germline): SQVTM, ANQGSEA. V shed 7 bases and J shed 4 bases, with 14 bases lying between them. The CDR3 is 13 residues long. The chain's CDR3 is CSGAPGTGNTIYF. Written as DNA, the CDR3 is TGCAGCGGCGCTCCCGGGACAGGAAACACCATATATTTT.

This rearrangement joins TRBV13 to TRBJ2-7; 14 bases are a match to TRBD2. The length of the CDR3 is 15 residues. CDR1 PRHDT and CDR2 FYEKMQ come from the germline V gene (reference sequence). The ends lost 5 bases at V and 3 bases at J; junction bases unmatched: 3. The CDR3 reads CASSRGTSGSYEQYF. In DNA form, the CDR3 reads TGTGCCAGCAGCCGAGGGACTAGCGGGAGCTACGAGCAGTACTTC.

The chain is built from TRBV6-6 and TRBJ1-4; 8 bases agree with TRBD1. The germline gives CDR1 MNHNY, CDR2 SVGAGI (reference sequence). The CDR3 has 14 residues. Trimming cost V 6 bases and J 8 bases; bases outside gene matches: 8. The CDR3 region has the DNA TGTGCCAGCAGCTCGGGACAGGTGATCGAAAAACTGTTTTTT. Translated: CASSSGQVIEKLFF.

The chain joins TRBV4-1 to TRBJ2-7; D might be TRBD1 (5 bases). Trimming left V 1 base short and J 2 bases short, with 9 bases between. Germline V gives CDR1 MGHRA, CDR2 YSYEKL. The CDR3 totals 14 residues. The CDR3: CASSQGAGTYEQYF. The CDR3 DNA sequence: TGCGCCAGCAGCCAAGGCGCAGGGACCTACGAGCAGTACTTC.

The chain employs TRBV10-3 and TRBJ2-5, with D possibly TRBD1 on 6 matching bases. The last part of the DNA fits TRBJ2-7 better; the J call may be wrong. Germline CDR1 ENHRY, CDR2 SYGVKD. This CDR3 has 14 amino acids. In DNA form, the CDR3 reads TGTGCCATCAGTGAGTCGGTCCAGGGGTACGAGCAGTACTTC. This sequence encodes CAISESVQGYEQYF.

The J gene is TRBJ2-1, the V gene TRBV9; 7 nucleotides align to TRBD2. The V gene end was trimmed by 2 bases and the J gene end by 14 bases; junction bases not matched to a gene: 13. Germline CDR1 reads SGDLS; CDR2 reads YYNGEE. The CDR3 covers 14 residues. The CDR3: CASSVGDLGSGEFF. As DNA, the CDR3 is TGTGCCAGCAGCGTTGGGGACCTTGGGAGCGGGGAGTTCTTC.

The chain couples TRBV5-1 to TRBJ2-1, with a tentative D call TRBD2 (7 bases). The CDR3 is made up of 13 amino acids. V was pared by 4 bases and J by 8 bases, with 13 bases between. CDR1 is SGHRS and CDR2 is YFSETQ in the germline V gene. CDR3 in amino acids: CASSQGGADEQFF. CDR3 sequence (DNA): TGCGCCAGCAGCCAAGGGGGGGCTGATGAGCAGTTCTTC.

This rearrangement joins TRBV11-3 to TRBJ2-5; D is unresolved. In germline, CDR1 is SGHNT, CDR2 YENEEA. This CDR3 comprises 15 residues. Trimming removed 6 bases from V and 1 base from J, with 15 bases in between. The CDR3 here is CASSPKSASQETQYF. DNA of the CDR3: TGTGCCAGCAGTCCTAAGAGCGCCTCCCAAGAGACCCAGTACTTC.